The source of this TCR beta chain is a study of cytomegalovirus exposure and HLA in healthy donors. Comments on this clone: Its antigen is as yet unknown.

Study-wide findings and caveats: Later on, analysis showed that most CMV-associated TCR beta chains appeared to be HLA-restricted. As a later analysis showed, a missense DCLRE1C variant was linked to trimming of TCR beta V- and J-genes. According to an earlier analysis, most TCR beta V segments yielded productive rearrangements about 90% or about 30% of the time.

PCR primers comprised 60 Vbeta and 13 Jbeta primers. Profiling relied on immunoSEQ multiplex PCR, and the TCRdb table lists in-frame clones only, not all of them. The sample lists fewer than 200,000 clones; about three quarters were seen once. The clonotype was recovered from a middle-aged man in good health and CMV-seronegative. Sequencing was done on a sample of PBMCs.

CDR3 DNA sequence: TGTGCCAGCAGCTACAGGGAGGGAAACACCATATATTTT. It encodes CASSYREGNTIYF. The chain has TRBV27 and TRBJ1-3; weak D call: TRBD1 (6 bases). Germline assignment: CDR1 MNHEY and CDR2 SMNVEV (reference sequence). The V gene lost 6 bases and the J gene lost 4 bases, with 10 bases spanning the gap. The CDR3 has 13 amino acids.